Detailed here is one T cell receptor beta chain. Its matching antigen is unknown. The TCR alpha and TCR beta cDNA libraries, bearing sample barcodes and UMIs, were generated by 5'RACE using constant-segment primers. Each CDR3 protein gets one entry after TCRdb re-called the 5' RACE reads with MiXCR. The sample shows more than 300,000 distinct CDR3 sequences, roughly 19% of them seen only once. This sample stems from a study of T-cell memory formation after mild COVID-19. Turning to the study itself: Largely, TCR clusters stayed within a single donor. Study observations and caveats: Second-wave clones reaching peak frequency on day 37 lacked confirmed SARS-CoV-2 specificity. Clones that shrank (day 15 to 85) were balanced CD4/CD8, whereas later expanders leaned CD4+.

The sample consisted of PBMCs or a T cell subset sorted from them (not recorded which). This TCR derives from a man aged 18 to 30 who had mild COVID-19 (a few samples of this study predate the infection). Cell type and time point are not known.

CDR3 region: CASSLALGRNSGANVLTF. The CDR3 nucleotides are TGTGCCAGCAGCTTAGCCCTGGGGAGGAACTCTGGGGCCAACGTCCTGACTTTC. The genes are TRBV7-9 and TRBJ2-6; possibly TRBD2 for D (6 bases). V was trimmed by 0 bases and J by 0 bases, leaving 12 bases between them. Germline loops: CDR1 SEHNR, CDR2 FQNEAQ (reference sequence). There are 18 residues in the CDR3. Based on the CDR3 plus reference TRBV7-9 and TRBJ2-6, the full variable domain is DTGVSQNPRHKITKRGQNVTFRCDPISEHNRLYWYRQTLGQGPEFLTYFQNEAQLEKSRLLSDRFSAERPKGSFSTLEIQRTEQGDSAMYLCASSLALGRNSGANVLTFGAGSRLTVL.